This T cell receptor beta chain comes out of a study of T cell changes during pregnancy in multiple sclerosis. Repertoires were generated with immunoSEQ multiplex PCR, while TCRdb's copy carries only in-frame clones and drops some. Of about 48,000 clones listed, approximately 88% were seen once; the top ten hold roughly 1.2%. The CDR3 contains 15 residues. V was cut by 7 bases and J by 0 bases, with 15 bases left in between. CDR1 is SNHLY, CDR2 FYNNEI, per germline. Here the sequenced sample was CD4+ T cells from peripheral blood mononuclear cells, taken in the second trimester of pregnancy. The receptor was derived from a female donor with multiple sclerosis, enrolled in a pregnancy study. The V gene is TRBV2, the J gene TRBJ2-5; perhaps TRBD2 as D (5 bases). The CDR3 is CASMAASSYQETQYF. The CDR3 DNA is TGTGCCAGCATGGCGGCTAGCTCGTACCAAGAGACCCAGTACTTC.